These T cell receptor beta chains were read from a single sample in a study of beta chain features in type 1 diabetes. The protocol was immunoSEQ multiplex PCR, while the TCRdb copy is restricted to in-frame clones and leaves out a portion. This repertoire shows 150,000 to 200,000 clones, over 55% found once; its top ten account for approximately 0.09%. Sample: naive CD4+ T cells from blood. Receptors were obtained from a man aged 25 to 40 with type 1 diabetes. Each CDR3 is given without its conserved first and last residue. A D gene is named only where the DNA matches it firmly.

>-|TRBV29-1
SVDTGYEQY
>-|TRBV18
ASSPRRDTYGYT
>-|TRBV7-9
ASSLETGGGNEQF
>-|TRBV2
ASTWVSRELF
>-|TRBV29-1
SVDREGTDTQY
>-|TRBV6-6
ASTGRRTYEQY
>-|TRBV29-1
SVVAVQETQY
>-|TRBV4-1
ASSQQQSFTDTQY
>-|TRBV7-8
ASSLGAGNNQPQH
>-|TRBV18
ASSLGTEQETQY
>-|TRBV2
ASGTGINSPLH
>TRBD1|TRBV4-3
ASSQEGGTGANVLT
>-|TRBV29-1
SVRANYGYT
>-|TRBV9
ASSVGGRDTDTQY
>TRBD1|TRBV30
AWSVQGQGRQPQH
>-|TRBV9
ASSVGAEETQY
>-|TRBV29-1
SVSPGRLNTEAF
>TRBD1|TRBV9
ASRRTGSEKLF
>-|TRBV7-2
ASSFWTDYGYT
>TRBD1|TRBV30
AWVKRRDRLSYEQY
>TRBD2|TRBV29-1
SAGLAGGLTDTQY
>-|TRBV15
ATSKGAVNSPLH
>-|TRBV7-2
ASSWTDSGANVLT
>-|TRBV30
AWSVGGSWTAPGEQY
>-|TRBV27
ASSFRFTDTQY
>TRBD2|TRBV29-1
SVERGGSETQY
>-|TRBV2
ASSYIRGLGETQY
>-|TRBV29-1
SVVEQGSNQPQH
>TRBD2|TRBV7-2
ASSLVAGEMTDTQY
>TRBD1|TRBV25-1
ASSPYNRGYEQY
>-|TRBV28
ASSLGAAAANVLT
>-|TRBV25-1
ASSPRGSGANVLT
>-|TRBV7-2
ASSPRGDTQY
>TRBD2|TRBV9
ASSVGGTSGVPSTDTQY
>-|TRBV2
ASRYDRLNQPQH
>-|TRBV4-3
ASSQDSSVGTQY
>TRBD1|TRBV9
ASNPGQHTDTQY
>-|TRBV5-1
ASSLAGDEQY
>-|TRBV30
AWSVSTGRQPQH
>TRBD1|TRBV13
ASSSRTGSYNEQF
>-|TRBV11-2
ASSFYNEQF
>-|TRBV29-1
SVRDTSNQPQH
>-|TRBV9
ASSVVPSQETQY
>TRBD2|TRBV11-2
ASRGIRGENTGELF
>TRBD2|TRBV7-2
ASSRLAGRRGEQF
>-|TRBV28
ASRGENEQF
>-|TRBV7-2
ASSPGPGFGNTIY
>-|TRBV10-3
AISPSAYTDTQY
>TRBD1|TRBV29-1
SVRGQNSNQPQH
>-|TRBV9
ASSVAGTDEQY
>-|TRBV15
ATSRRRRGQRGNSDTQY
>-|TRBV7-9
ASSSDQQTQY
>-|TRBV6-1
ASSDHRLYGYT
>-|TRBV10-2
ASRVDKNYGYT
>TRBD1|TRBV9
ASSVRGQGDHPY